The T cell receptor beta chain described here comes from a study of blood T cell repertoires in COVID-19. Across the study: The samples span acute and convalescent COVID-19 from the United States, Italy and Spain. Sources were T cells, B-cell-depleted T cells, or PBMCs; the material itself was cDNA or gDNA.

The protocol was immunoSEQ multiplex PCR, while the TCRdb copy is restricted to in-frame clones and leaves out a portion. Of around 190,000 clones in the sample, 70% to 85% were seen once. The V gene's germline CDR1 is MNHEY and CDR2 SVGAGI. This CDR3 has 16 residues. With 0 bases clipped from V and 3 bases from J, the junction kept 5 bases outside the gene matches. The rearrangement links TRBV6-5 to TRBJ2-7; TRBD2 agrees at 10 bases. What was sequenced was peripheral blood. The TCR was taken from a human donor in a cohort sampled during active COVID-19. The CDR3 spells CASSYSGTSAYYEQYF. The DNA of the CDR3 is TGTGCCAGCAGTTACTCAGGGACTAGCGCATACTACGAGCAGTACTTC.